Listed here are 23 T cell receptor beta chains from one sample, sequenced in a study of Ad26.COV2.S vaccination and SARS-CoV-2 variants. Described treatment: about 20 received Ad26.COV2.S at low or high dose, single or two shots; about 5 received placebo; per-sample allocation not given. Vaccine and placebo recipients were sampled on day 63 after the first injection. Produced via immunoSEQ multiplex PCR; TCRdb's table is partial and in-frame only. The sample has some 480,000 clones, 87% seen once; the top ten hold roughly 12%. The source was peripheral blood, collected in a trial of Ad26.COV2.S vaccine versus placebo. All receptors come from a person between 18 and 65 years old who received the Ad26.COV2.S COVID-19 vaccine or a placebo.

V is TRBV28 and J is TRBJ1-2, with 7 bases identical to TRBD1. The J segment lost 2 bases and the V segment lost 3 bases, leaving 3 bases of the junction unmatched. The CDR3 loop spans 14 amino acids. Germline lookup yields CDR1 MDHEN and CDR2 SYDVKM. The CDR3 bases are TGTGCCAGCAGTTTGATAGGGGGCAACTATGGCTACACCTTC. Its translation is CASSLIGGNYGYTF.

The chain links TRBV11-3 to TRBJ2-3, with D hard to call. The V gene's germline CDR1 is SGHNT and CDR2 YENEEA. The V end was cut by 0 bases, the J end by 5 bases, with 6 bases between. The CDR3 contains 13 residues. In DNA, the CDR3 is TGTGCCAGCAGCTTAGATCTGGTAGATACGCAGTATTTT. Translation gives CASSLDLVDTQYF.

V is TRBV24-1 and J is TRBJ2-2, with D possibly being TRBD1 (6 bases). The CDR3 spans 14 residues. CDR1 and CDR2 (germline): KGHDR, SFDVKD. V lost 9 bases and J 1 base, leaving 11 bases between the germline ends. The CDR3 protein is CATRDTLNTGELFF. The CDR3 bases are TGTGCCACCCGGGACACACTGAACACCGGGGAGCTGTTTTTT.

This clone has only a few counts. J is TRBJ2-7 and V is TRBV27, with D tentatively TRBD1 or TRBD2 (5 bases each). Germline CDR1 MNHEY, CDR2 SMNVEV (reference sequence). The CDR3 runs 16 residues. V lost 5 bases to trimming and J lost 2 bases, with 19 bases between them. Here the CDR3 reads CASSPGLAGTPYEQYF. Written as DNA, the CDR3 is TGTGCCAGCAGTCCGGGGCTCGCCGGGACCCCCTACGAGCAGTACTTC.

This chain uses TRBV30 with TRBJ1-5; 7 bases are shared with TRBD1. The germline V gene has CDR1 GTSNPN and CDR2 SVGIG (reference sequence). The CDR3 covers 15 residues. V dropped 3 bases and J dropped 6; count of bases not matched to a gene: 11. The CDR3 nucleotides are TGTGCCTGGAGCCCTTATGACAGGGAGGCTCAGCCCCAGCATTTT. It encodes CAWSPYDREAQPQHF.

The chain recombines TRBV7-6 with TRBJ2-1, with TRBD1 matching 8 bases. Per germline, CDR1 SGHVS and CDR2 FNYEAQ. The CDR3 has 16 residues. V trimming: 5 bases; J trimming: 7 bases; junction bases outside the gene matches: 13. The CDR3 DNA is TGTGCCAGCAGCCCTAGGGTCCAGGGGGCGGCGAATGAGCAGTTCTTC. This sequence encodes CASSPRVQGAANEQFF.

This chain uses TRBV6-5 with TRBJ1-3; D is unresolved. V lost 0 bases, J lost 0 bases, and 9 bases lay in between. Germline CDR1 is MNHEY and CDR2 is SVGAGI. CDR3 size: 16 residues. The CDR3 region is CASSYSLGYSGNTIYF. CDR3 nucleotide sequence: TGTGCCAGCAGTTACTCGTTGGGATACTCTGGAAACACCATATATTTT.

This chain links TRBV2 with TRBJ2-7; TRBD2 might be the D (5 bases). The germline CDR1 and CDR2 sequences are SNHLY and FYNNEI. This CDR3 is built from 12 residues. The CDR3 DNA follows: TGTGCTTCGCGTGAGGGCGCCGACGAGCAGTACTTC. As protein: CASREGADEQYF.

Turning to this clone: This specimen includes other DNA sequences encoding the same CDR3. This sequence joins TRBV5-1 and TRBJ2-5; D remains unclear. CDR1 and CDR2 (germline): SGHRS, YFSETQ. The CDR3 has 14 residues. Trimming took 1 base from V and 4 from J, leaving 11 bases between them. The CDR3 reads CASSLRKLGETQYF. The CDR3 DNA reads TGCGCCAGCAGCTTGCGCAAGCTGGGAGAGACCCAGTACTTC.

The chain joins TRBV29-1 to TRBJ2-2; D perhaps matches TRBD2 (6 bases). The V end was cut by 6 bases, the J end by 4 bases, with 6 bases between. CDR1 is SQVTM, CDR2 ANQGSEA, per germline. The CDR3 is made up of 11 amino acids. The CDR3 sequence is CSVGGTGELFF. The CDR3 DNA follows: TGCAGCGTGGGGGGCACCGGGGAGCTGTTTTTT.

CDR3 bases: TGCAGCGCAGAGGACAGGACGAACACCGGGGAGCTGTTTTTT. It translates to CSAEDRTNTGELFF. The J gene is TRBJ2-2, the V gene TRBV29-1; TRBD1 agrees at 7 bases. After removal of 7 bases from V and 0 bases from J, the junction contained 5 bases not matched to a gene. This CDR3 has 14 amino acids. Per germline, CDR1 SQVTM and CDR2 ANQGSEA.

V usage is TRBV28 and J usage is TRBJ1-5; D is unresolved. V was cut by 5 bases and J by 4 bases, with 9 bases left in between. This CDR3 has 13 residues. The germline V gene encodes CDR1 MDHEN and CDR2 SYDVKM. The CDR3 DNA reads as TGTGCCAGCAGTAGAGAAAAAAATCAGCCCCAGCATTTT. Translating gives CASSREKNQPQHF.

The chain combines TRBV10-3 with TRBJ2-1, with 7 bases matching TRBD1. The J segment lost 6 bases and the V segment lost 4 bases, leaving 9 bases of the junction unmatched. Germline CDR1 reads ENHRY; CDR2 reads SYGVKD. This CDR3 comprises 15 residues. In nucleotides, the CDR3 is TGTGCCATCAGTGTGGGTCCCCCAGGGGGCAATGAGCAGTTCTTC. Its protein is CAISVGPPGGNEQFF.

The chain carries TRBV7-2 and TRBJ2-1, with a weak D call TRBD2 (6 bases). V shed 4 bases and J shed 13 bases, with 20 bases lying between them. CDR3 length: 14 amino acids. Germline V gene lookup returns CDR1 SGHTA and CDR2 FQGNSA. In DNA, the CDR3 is TGTGCCAGCAGCTCCGCGCGGAAGGCGGGGCAACAGTTCTTC. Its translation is CASSSARKAGQQFF.

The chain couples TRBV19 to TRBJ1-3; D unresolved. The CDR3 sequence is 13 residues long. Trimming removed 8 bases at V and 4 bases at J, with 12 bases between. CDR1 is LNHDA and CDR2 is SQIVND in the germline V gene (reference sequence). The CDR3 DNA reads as TGTGCCAGTGGACTGGGCCCCGGAAACACCATATATTTT. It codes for CASGLGPGNTIYF.

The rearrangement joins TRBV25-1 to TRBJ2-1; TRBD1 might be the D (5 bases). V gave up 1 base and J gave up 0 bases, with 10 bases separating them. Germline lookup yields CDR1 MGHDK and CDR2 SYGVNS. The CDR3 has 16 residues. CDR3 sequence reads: CASSESGRASYNEQFF. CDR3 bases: TGTGCCAGCAGTGAATCTGGCAGGGCCTCCTACAATGAGCAGTTCTTC.

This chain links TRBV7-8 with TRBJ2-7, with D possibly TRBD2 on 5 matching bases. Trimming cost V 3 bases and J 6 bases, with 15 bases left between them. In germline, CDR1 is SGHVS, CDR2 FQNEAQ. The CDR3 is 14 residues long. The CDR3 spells CASSFPDSLGEQYF. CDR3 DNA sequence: TGTGCCAGCAGCTTTCCGGACTCGCTCGGCGAGCAGTACTTC. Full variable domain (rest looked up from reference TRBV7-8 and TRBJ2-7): GAGVSQSPRYKVAKRGQDVALRCDPISGHVSLFWYQQALGQGPEFLTYFQNEAQLDKSGLPSDRFFAERPEGSVSTLKIQRTQQEDSAVYLCASSFPDSLGEQYFGPGTRLTVT.

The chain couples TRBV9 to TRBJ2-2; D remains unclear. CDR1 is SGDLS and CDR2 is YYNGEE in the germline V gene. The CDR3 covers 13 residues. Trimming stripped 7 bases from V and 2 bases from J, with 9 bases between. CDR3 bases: TGTGCCAGCGGTTCTATAAACACCGGGGAGCTGTTTTTT. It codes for CASGSINTGELFF.

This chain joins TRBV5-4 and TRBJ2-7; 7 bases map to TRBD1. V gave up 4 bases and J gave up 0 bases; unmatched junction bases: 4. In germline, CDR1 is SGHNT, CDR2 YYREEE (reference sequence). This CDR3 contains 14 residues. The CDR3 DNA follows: TGTGCCAGCAGCCAGCACAGGGGCTCCTACGAGCAGTACTTC. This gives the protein CASSQHRGSYEQYF.

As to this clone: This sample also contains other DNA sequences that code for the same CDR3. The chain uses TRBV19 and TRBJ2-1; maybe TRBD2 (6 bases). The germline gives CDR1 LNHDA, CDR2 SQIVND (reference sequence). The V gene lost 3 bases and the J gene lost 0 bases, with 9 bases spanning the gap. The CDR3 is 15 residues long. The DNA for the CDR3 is TGTGCCAGTAGTATCGCGGGGAGCTCCTACAATGAGCAGTTCTTC. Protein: CASSIAGSSYNEQFF.

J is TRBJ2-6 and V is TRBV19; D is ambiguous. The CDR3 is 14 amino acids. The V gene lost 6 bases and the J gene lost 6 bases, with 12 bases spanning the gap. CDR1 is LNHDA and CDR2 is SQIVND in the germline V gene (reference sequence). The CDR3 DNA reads TGTGCCAGTAGGGACCCGCCGGAGGCCAACGTCCTGACTTTC. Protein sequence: CASRDPPEANVLTF.

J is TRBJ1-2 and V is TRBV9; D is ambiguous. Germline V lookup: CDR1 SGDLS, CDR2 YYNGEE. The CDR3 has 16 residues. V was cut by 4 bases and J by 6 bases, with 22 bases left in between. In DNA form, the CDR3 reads TGTGCCAGCAGCTTTTTTGATACCGACACCCGGGATGGCTACACCTTC. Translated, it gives CASSFFDTDTRDGYTF.

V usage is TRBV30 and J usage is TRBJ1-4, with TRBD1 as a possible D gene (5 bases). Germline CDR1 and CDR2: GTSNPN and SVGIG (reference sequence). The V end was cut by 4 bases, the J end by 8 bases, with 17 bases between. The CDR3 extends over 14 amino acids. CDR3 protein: CAWTGVRGEEKLFF. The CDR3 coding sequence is TGTGCCTGGACCGGCGTGAGGGGCGAGGAAAAACTGTTTTTT.